Listed below are T cell receptor beta chains from one sample, sequenced in a study of T cell responses to AZD1222 COVID-19 vaccine. Sequenced by immunoSEQ multiplex PCR; TCRdb stores in-frame clones only, minus some. Of about 150,000 clones in the sample, about 90% were seen once. Sample: peripheral blood, taken 28 days after the second dose of the MenACWY control vaccine. These receptors were collected from an adult who received the MenACWY meningococcal vaccine as a control. CDR3s include the opening cysteine and the closing phenylalanine or tryptophan. A D gene is named only where the DNA matches it firmly. A clone size is listed for some rows: how often the clone was seen (once, few, many), or a class if it is expanded.

clone size: NA
D gene: TRBD2
V gene: TRBV7-2
J gene: TRBJ2-5
CDR3 protein: CASSYASGIETQYF
CDR3 DNA: TGTGCCAGCAGCTATGCAAGCGGGATCGAGACCCAGTACTTC

clone size: NA
D gene: NA
V gene: TRBV19
J gene: TRBJ1-2
CDR3 protein: CASSTEPPGGYGYTF
CDR3 DNA: TGTGCCAGTAGTACCGAACCCCCGGGGGGCTATGGCTACACCTTC

clone size: NA
D gene: TRBD1
V gene: TRBV27
J gene: TRBJ2-7
CDR3 protein: CASSFWGQGNEQYF
CDR3 DNA: TGTGCCAGCAGTTTCTGGGGACAGGGTAACGAGCAGTACTTC

clone size: NA
D gene: NA
V gene: TRBV10-2
J gene: TRBJ2-7
CDR3 protein: CASRRDSSSEQYF
CDR3 DNA: TGCGCCAGCAGACGGGACTCAAGCTCCGAGCAGTACTTC

clone size: once
D gene: TRBD1
V gene: TRBV5-4
J gene: TRBJ2-5
CDR3 protein: CASSLPSRDRGETQYF
CDR3 DNA: TGTGCCAGCAGCTTGCCGTCTAGGGACAGGGGAGAGACCCAGTACTTC

clone size: NA
D gene: NA
V gene: TRBV7-8
J gene: TRBJ1-4
CDR3 protein: CASSPRTGSNEKLFF
CDR3 DNA: TGTGCCAGCAGCCCTAGGACGGGGTCTAATGAAAAACTGTTTTTT

clone size: NA
D gene: NA
V gene: TRBV10-3
J gene: TRBJ2-7
CDR3 protein: CAIRSLGEQYF
CDR3 DNA: TGTGCCATCAGATCCCTGGGGGAGCAGTACTTC

clone size: NA
D gene: NA
V gene: TRBV28
J gene: TRBJ1-2
CDR3 protein: CASSSSGTGYGYTF
CDR3 DNA: TGTGCCAGCAGTTCATCCGGGACCGGATATGGCTACACCTTC

clone size: NA
D gene: TRBD1
V gene: TRBV18
J gene: TRBJ2-1
CDR3 protein: CASSRDRPPSYNEQFF
CDR3 DNA: TGTGCCAGCTCACGGGACAGGCCACCCTCCTACAATGAGCAGTTCTTC

clone size: NA
D gene: NA
V gene: TRBV11-2
J gene: TRBJ1-3
CDR3 protein: CASSLDGGVSGNTIYF
CDR3 DNA: TGTGCCAGCAGCTTAGATGGGGGAGTCTCTGGAAACACCATATATTTT

clone size: NA
D gene: NA
V gene: TRBV28
J gene: TRBJ1-1
CDR3 protein: CASSLTGGTEAFF
CDR3 DNA: TGTGCCAGCAGTTTAACGGGGGGGACTGAAGCTTTCTTT

clone size: NA
D gene: TRBD1
V gene: TRBV19
J gene: TRBJ2-7
CDR3 protein: CASSQTGLYEQYF
CDR3 DNA: TGTGCCAGTAGTCAGACAGGGCTCTACGAGCAGTACTTC

clone size: NA
D gene: TRBD2
V gene: TRBV12-5
J gene: TRBJ2-2
CDR3 protein: CASALMGGVGGELFF
CDR3 DNA: TGTGCTAGTGCCTTGATGGGAGGGGTCGGCGGGGAGCTGTTTTTT

clone size: NA
D gene: NA
V gene: TRBV12-3/TRBV12-4
J gene: TRBJ2-5
CDR3 protein: CASSLGQQETQYF
CDR3 DNA: TGTGCCAGCAGTTTAGGACAGCAAGAGACCCAGTACTTC

clone size: NA
D gene: TRBD2
V gene: TRBV9
J gene: TRBJ2-5
CDR3 protein: CASSVGVAGGEETQYF
CDR3 DNA: TGTGCCAGCAGCGTAGGGGTAGCGGGAGGTGAAGAGACCCAGTACTTC

clone size: NA
D gene: NA
V gene: TRBV28
J gene: TRBJ2-7
CDR3 protein: CASSSTSSYEQYF
CDR3 DNA: TGTGCCAGCAGTTCCACCAGCTCCTACGAGCAGTACTTC

clone size: NA
D gene: NA
V gene: TRBV19
J gene: TRBJ2-2
CDR3 protein: CASKVYYTGELFF
CDR3 DNA: TGTGCCAGCAAAGTATATTACACCGGGGAGCTGTTTTTT

clone size: NA
D gene: TRBD2
V gene: TRBV5-1
J gene: TRBJ2-3
CDR3 protein: CASSSGLAGGLDTQYF
CDR3 DNA: TGCGCCAGCAGCTCGGGACTAGCGGGGGGTCTAGATACGCAGTATTTT

clone size: NA
D gene: NA
V gene: TRBV11-1
J gene: TRBJ1-2
CDR3 protein: CASSSGSYGYTF
CDR3 DNA: TGTGCCAGCAGCTCCGGATCGTATGGCTACACCTTC

clone size: once
D gene: TRBD1
V gene: TRBV5-1
J gene: TRBJ1-4
CDR3 protein: CASSATGWDEKLFF
CDR3 DNA: TGCGCCAGCAGCGCGACAGGGTGGGATGAAAAACTGTTTTTT

clone size: NA
D gene: TRBD1
V gene: TRBV9
J gene: TRBJ2-3
CDR3 protein: CASSQWGQGIHRDRAQYF
CDR3 DNA: TGTGCCAGCAGCCAATGGGGACAGGGCATCCACCGGGATCGGGCGCAGTATTTT

clone size: NA
D gene: NA
V gene: TRBV2
J gene: TRBJ1-5
CDR3 protein: CASSEWKNQPQHF
CDR3 DNA: TGTGCCAGCAGTGAGTGGAAAAATCAGCCCCAGCATTTT

clone size: NA
D gene: NA
V gene: TRBV28
J gene: TRBJ2-5
CDR3 protein: CASSGYGHPETQYF
CDR3 DNA: TGTGCCAGTTCAGGTTATGGACACCCGGAGACCCAGTACTTC

clone size: NA
D gene: NA
V gene: TRBV7-2
J gene: TRBJ2-2
CDR3 protein: CASSLPGVGELFF
CDR3 DNA: TGTGCCAGCAGCTTGCCAGGGGTCGGGGAGCTGTTTTTT

clone size: NA
D gene: NA
V gene: TRBV2
J gene: TRBJ2-7
CDR3 protein: CASSEDDEQYF
CDR3 DNA: TGTGCCAGCAGTGAAGATGACGAGCAGTACTTC

clone size: NA
D gene: NA
V gene: TRBV6-1
J gene: TRBJ2-7
CDR3 protein: CASSEARGGYEQYF
CDR3 DNA: TGTGCCAGCAGTGAAGCGAGGGGGGGGTACGAGCAGTACTTC